One sample yielded the 3 T cell receptor beta chains listed below, sequenced in a study of cytomegalovirus exposure and HLA in healthy donors. Primers: 60 Vbeta forward and 13 Jbeta reverse. Sequencing was performed with immunoSEQ multiplex PCR; in TCRdb, only in-frame clones are kept and a portion is missing. The sample lists roughly 190,000 clones, approximately 86% occurring once. Source material: PBMCs. The origin of the receptors is a woman aged 18 to 35 in good health and CMV-seronegative.

The chain joins TRBV2 to TRBJ2-1; D remains unclear. This CDR3 has 14 amino acids. The V and J ends lost 8 bases and 4 bases respectively, with 15 bases between them. CDR1 is SNHLY and CDR2 is FYNNEI in the germline V gene. Here the CDR3 reads CASSARFEYNEQFF. The CDR3 bases are TGTGCCAGCTCGGCGCGGTTTGAATACAATGAGCAGTTCTTC.

This chain links TRBV5-1 with TRBJ2-7; 7 positions agree with TRBD1. The V gene's germline CDR1 is SGHRS and CDR2 YFSETQ. V lost 0 bases to trimming and J lost 3 bases; unmatched junction nucleotides: 6. CDR3 length equals 15 residues. The CDR3 DNA follows: TGCGCCAGCAGCTTGGGCCCCGACAGGGTCTACGAGCAGTACTTC. Protein: CASSLGPDRVYEQYF.

The chain uses TRBV28 and TRBJ1-2; 7 nucleotides match TRBD1. Germline V gene data show CDR1 as MDHEN and CDR2 as SYDVKM. The junction had 2 bases not matched to a gene; V was cut back by 5 bases and J by 5 bases. The CDR3 contains 12 residues. Here the CDR3 reads CASSQGGYGYTF. The CDR3 coding sequence is TGTGCCAGCAGTCAGGGGGGTTATGGCTACACCTTC.